Each of the 30 T cell receptor beta chains below was sequenced from the same sample in a study of control samples from healthy donors and cancer patients. TCRdb keeps only in-frame clones here, not all; method: immunoSEQ multiplex PCR. The table includes 100,000 to 150,000 clones, over 75% detected once. Sequenced: blood. The source is a middle-aged man in good health.

V gene TRBV18 combines with J gene TRBJ1-5; a possible D gene is TRBD1 (6 bases). Trimming cost V 3 bases and J 2 bases, with 14 bases left between them. Germline V gene data show CDR1 as KGHSH and CDR2 as LQKENI. There are 16 residues in the CDR3. In nucleotides, the CDR3 is TGTGCCAGCTCACCGTCAGGGGTGGGGGGCAATCAGCCCCAGCATTTT. This codes for CASSPSGVGGNQPQHF.

Ten or more counts support this clone. V is TRBV10-3 and J is TRBJ1-1; D remains unclear. The ends were cut back, 6 bases at V and 1 base at J, with 9 bases in the middle. Germline values: CDR1 ENHRY, CDR2 SYGVKD. This CDR3 comprises 13 residues. DNA for the CDR3: TGTGCCATCAGCGACAATTCGAACACTGAAGCTTTCTTT. It codes for CAISDNSNTEAFF.

CDR3 nucleotides: TGTGCCAGCTCACCACAGGGACAGGAAAACTATGGCTACACCTTC. As protein: CASSPQGQENYGYTF. The chain couples TRBV18 to TRBJ1-2; 8 nucleotides line up with TRBD1. Germline CDR1 is KGHSH and CDR2 is LQKENI. There are 15 residues in the CDR3. The junction had 3 bases not matched to a gene; V was cut back by 1 base and J by 2 bases.

Only one count was recorded for this clone. DNA of the CDR3: TGCGCCAGCAGCCCGGCGGGGGCTCTCAATTCACCCCTCCACTTT. The encoded protein is CASSPAGALNSPLHF. The V call is TRBV4-3, the J call TRBJ1-6, with D possibly being TRBD1 (6 bases). This CDR3 spans 15 amino acids. Germline values: CDR1 LGHNA, CDR2 YSLEER. The V end was cut by 4 bases, the J end by 7 bases, with 14 bases between.

The chain joins TRBV5-6 to TRBJ2-5, with TRBD1 matching over 7 bases. The CDR3 covers 15 residues. Unmatched junction bases numbered 7, after V lost 4 bases and J lost 1 base. Germline values: CDR1 SGHDT, CDR2 YYEEEE. CDR3 sequence reads: CASSAPGTVQETQYF. DNA of the CDR3: TGTGCCAGCAGCGCCCCCGGGACAGTCCAAGAGACCCAGTACTTC.

The rearrangement uses TRBV14 and TRBJ1-4, with unresolved D. This CDR3 is built from 14 residues. Trimming took off 2 bases at V and 8 bases at J, with 12 bases between the two ends. The germline V gene has CDR1 SGHDN and CDR2 FVKESK. The CDR3 DNA reads as TGTGCCAGCAGCCAAACAGAATATGCCGAAAAACTGTTTTTT. Its protein is CASSQTEYAEKLFF. Full variable domain (missing parts from reference TRBV14 and TRBJ1-4): EAGVTQFPSHSVIEKGQTVTLRCDPISGHDNLYWYRRVMGKEIKFLLHFVKESKQDESGMPNNRFLAERTGGTYSTLKVQPAELEDSGVYFCASSQTEYAEKLFFGSGTQLSVL.

V gene TRBV12-3 or TRBV12-4 combines with J gene TRBJ2-6; D uncertain. The CDR3 has 13 amino acids. Trimming took 6 bases from V and 4 from J, leaving 7 bases between them. In DNA form, the CDR3 reads TGTGCCAGCAGGATCTCCGGGGCCAACGTCCTGACTTTC. Translating gives CASRISGANVLTF.

The CDR3 bases are TGTGCCAGCAGCCAAGGCGGGGGGGCGATAGGGGAGACCCAGTACTTC. It yields the protein CASSQGGGAIGETQYF. V usage is TRBV3-1 (or the pseudogene TRBV3-2) and J usage is TRBJ2-5, with TRBD2 matching over 9 bases. The V segment lost 1 base and the J segment 5 bases; nucleotides outside the gene matches: 8. Per the germline V gene, CDR1 is LGHDT and CDR2 is YNNKEL (reference sequence). CDR3 length equals 16 residues.

The rearrangement links TRBV19 to TRBJ1-1; D might be TRBD1 (6 bases). This CDR3 has 14 amino acids. CDR1 is LNHDA, CDR2 SQIVND, per germline (reference sequence). Trimming stripped 4 bases from V and 0 bases from J, with 9 bases between. CDR3 DNA sequence: TGTGCCAGTAGTACGACAGGACTGAACACTGAAGCTTTCTTT. As protein: CASSTTGLNTEAFF.

This clone came up once. This chain joins TRBV7-2 and TRBJ2-1, with no clear D. V was cut by 2 bases and J by 0 bases, with 5 bases left in between. Germline V CDR1 and CDR2: SGHTA, FQGNSA. CDR3 length: 14 amino acids. The CDR3, as DNA: TGTGCCAGCAGCTTACAACCCTCCTACAATGAGCAGTTCTTC. Protein product: CASSLQPSYNEQFF.

The V call is TRBV25-1, the J call TRBJ1-1; D not certain. V lost 5 bases and J 1 base, leaving 5 bases between the germline ends. Germline CDR1 MGHDK, CDR2 SYGVNS. This CDR3 is built from 12 residues. The CDR3 DNA sequence: TGTGCCAGCAGTCTAGGGAACACTGAAGCTTTCTTT. It encodes CASSLGNTEAFF.

The chain recombines TRBV3-1 (or the pseudogene TRBV3-2) with TRBJ2-1; the match to TRBD2 covers 11 bases. The trim removed 4 bases at V and 3 bases at J, leaving 5 bases unmatched. Germline assignment: CDR1 LGHDT and CDR2 YNNKEL (reference sequence). CDR3 size: 16 residues. The CDR3 DNA sequence: TGTGCCAGCAGCCGGCTAGCGGGGGGTTTCTACAATGAGCAGTTCTTC. Protein sequence: CASSRLAGGFYNEQFF.

The chain has TRBV7-9 and TRBJ1-1; possible D gene TRBD1, 5 bases. The CDR3 spans 12 residues. The germline V gene encodes CDR1 SEHNR and CDR2 FQNEAQ (reference sequence). V dropped 6 bases and J dropped 8 bases, with 13 bases sitting between them. The CDR3 spells CASSTQVPEAFF. DNA of the CDR3: TGTGCCAGCAGTACACAGGTCCCCGAAGCTTTCTTT.

V and J are TRBV4-3 and TRBJ2-3; TRBD2 matches 11 bases. Germline V lookup: CDR1 LGHNA, CDR2 YSLEER. CDR3 length: 16 amino acids. The J segment lost 4 bases and the V segment lost 0 bases, leaving 3 bases of the junction unmatched. The chain's CDR3 is CASSQDSGLAADTQYF. In DNA, the CDR3 is TGCGCCAGCAGCCAAGATTCGGGACTAGCGGCAGATACGCAGTATTTT.

The chain links TRBV29-1 to TRBJ1-1; D call uncertain. Germline CDR1 and CDR2: SQVTM and ANQGSEA. This CDR3 is 10 amino acids long. The V and J ends lost 3 bases and 7 bases respectively, with 6 bases between them. The CDR3 coding sequence is TGCAGCGTTGAGGTACGTGAAGCTTTCTTT. Its protein is CSVEVREAFF.

In its sample, this clone ranks as medium-sized (0.01 to 0.1%). The chain has TRBV25-1 and TRBJ2-7, with 9 bases that match TRBD1. The ends lost 3 bases at V and 3 bases at J; junction bases unmatched: 9. This CDR3 has 16 residues. Per germline, CDR1 MGHDK and CDR2 SYGVNS. The CDR3 region is CASSEISRDRDYEQYF. The CDR3 DNA is TGTGCCAGCAGTGAGATCTCCCGGGACAGGGACTACGAGCAGTACTTC.

The J gene is TRBJ2-7, the V gene TRBV30; no clear D. Deletions cut 2 bases from V and 3 bases from J, with 11 bases between. Germline V CDR1 and CDR2: GTSNPN, SVGIG (reference sequence). This CDR3 contains 13 residues. CDR3 protein: CAWSRRVHYEQYF. For the CDR3, the DNA is TGTGCCTGGAGTAGGAGAGTCCACTACGAGCAGTACTTC.

This clone was counted a few times. The chain recombines TRBV6-5 with TRBJ1-2; possible D gene TRBD1, 5 bases. CDR3 length: 12 amino acids. Trimming left V 10 bases short and J 4 bases short, with 13 bases between. Germline-derived CDR1 and CDR2 are MNHEY and SVGAGI. CDR3 DNA sequence: TGTGCCACCGCCCGGGGCCCCTATGGCTACACCTTC. It is translated as CATARGPYGYTF.

The rearrangement links TRBV25-1 to TRBJ1-2, with 7 bases aligning to TRBD1. J was trimmed by 4 bases and V by 6 bases; bases with no gene match: 8. CDR1 is MGHDK, CDR2 SYGVNS, per germline. The CDR3 has 14 amino acids. In DNA, the CDR3 is TGTGCCAGCAGCGCGACAGGGAACCCCTATGGCTACACCTTC. It yields the protein CASSATGNPYGYTF.

The rearrangement joins TRBV4-2 to TRBJ1-6; no clear D. V was pared by 1 base and J by 10 bases, with 17 bases between. The germline V gene encodes CDR1 LGHNA and CDR2 YNFKEQ. This CDR3 region has 16 residues. DNA for the CDR3: TGTGCCAGCAGCCAAGGCGGAAGGGATAGAGGGTCACCCCTCCACTTT. Its protein product is CASSQGGRDRGSPLHF.

The rearrangement uses TRBV18 and TRBJ1-6, with D maybe TRBD1 (6 bases). There are 16 residues in the CDR3. From germline, CDR1 is KGHSH and CDR2 LQKENI. V was clipped by 3 bases and J by 5 bases, with 14 bases between them. CDR3 loop: CASSPYRAGDNSPLHF. The CDR3 DNA reads TGTGCCAGCTCACCCTACAGGGCGGGTGATAATTCACCCCTCCACTTT. Complete variable domain (other parts from reference TRBV18 and TRBJ1-6): NAGVMQNPRHLVRRRGQEARLRCSPMKGHSHVYWYRQLPEEGLKFMVYLQKENIIDESGMPKERFSAEFPKEGPSILRIQQVVRGDSAAYFCASSPYRAGDNSPLHFGNGTRLTVT.

The chain couples TRBV6-6 to TRBJ1-1; 7 bases are shared with TRBD1. The CDR3 runs 16 residues. V shed 6 bases and J 4 bases; nucleotides not matched to a gene: 14. Looked up from germline, CDR1 is MNHNY and CDR2 is SVGAGI (reference sequence). The CDR3 region has the DNA TGTGCCAGCAGACTTTCACCGGGCAGGGGGTTCACTGAAGCTTTCTTT. It yields the protein CASRLSPGRGFTEAFF.

This chain joins TRBV12-3 or TRBV12-4 and TRBJ2-3; no clear D gene. The CDR3 sequence is 11 residues long. The ends were cut back, 4 bases at V and 10 bases at J, with 9 bases in the middle. This chain's CDR3 is CASSSPRSQYF. The CDR3, as DNA: TGTGCCAGCAGTTCTCCCCGTTCGCAGTATTTT.

The genes are TRBV6-6 and TRBJ2-1; D unclear. CDR1 and CDR2 from the germline V gene are MNHNY and SVGAGI (reference sequence). Trimming removed 2 bases at V and 5 bases at J, with 4 bases between. The CDR3 covers 12 residues. CDR3 sequence reads: CASSYENNEQFF. In nucleotides, the CDR3 is TGTGCCAGCAGTTACGAAAACAATGAGCAGTTCTTC.

The chain employs TRBV24-1 and TRBJ1-4; D unclear. Trimming removed 3 bases at V and 8 bases at J, with 15 bases between. Germline CDR1 KGHDR, CDR2 SFDVKD. This CDR3 comprises 15 residues. The CDR3 DNA follows: TGTGCCACCAGTGATAGCGGGAAATCAGAAGAAAAACTGTTTTTT. It codes for CATSDSGKSEEKLFF.

The gene calls are TRBV18 and TRBJ2-5, with D uncertain. Germline V gives CDR1 KGHSH, CDR2 LQKENI. Trimming stripped 0 bases from V and 7 bases from J, with 12 bases between. The CDR3 sequence is 14 residues long. Here the CDR3 reads CASSPPNSHGTQYF. The CDR3 DNA follows: TGTGCCAGCTCACCACCGAACTCGCATGGGACCCAGTACTTC.

The CDR3 sequence is CASSQDPVHNSPLHF. The CDR3 DNA sequence: TGTGCCAGCAGCCAAGATCCAGTCCATAATTCACCCCTCCACTTT. This chain joins TRBV3-1 (or the pseudogene TRBV3-2) and TRBJ1-6; D unresolved. V gave up 0 bases and J gave up 5 bases, with 8 bases separating them. The germline V gene encodes CDR1 LGHDT and CDR2 YNNKEL (reference sequence). CDR3 length: 15 residues.

J is TRBJ2-7 and V is TRBV18, with D tentatively TRBD1 (6 bases). Per the germline V gene, CDR1 is KGHSH and CDR2 is LQKENI. This CDR3 comprises 16 residues. The V end lost 5 bases, the J end lost 0 bases, and 17 bases lay between the germline ends. CDR3 nucleotides: TGTGCCAGCTCATCTCCCGGGACAAGCCCCTCCTACGAGCAGTACTTC. The encoded protein is CASSSPGTSPSYEQYF.

The genes are TRBV7-2 and TRBJ2-2; D gene ambiguous. Germline V gives CDR1 SGHTA, CDR2 FQGNSA. The germline V and J ends were trimmed by 5 bases and 6 bases, with 7 bases remaining between them. CDR3 length: 12 amino acids. CDR3 in DNA: TGTGCCAGCAGCCTGGTTCCCGGGGAGCTGTTTTTT. This gives the protein CASSLVPGELFF.

The chain carries TRBV11-2 and TRBJ2-7; 9 bases align to TRBD2. Germline CDR1 is SGHAT and CDR2 is FQNNGV. The J segment lost 6 bases and the V segment lost 7 bases, leaving 10 bases of the junction unmatched. This CDR3 has 14 residues. The CDR3 DNA reads as TGTGCCAGCAACGTAGCGGGGGCCAAGAGCGAGCAGTACTTC. It yields the protein CASNVAGAKSEQYF. Combining the CDR3 with reference TRBV11-2 and TRBJ2-7 gives the whole variable domain EAGVAQSPRYKIIEKRQSVAFWCNPISGHATLYWYQQILGQGPKLLIQFQNNGVVDDSQLPKDRFSAERLKGVDSTLKIQPAKLEDSAVYLCASNVAGAKSEQYFGPGTRLTVT.